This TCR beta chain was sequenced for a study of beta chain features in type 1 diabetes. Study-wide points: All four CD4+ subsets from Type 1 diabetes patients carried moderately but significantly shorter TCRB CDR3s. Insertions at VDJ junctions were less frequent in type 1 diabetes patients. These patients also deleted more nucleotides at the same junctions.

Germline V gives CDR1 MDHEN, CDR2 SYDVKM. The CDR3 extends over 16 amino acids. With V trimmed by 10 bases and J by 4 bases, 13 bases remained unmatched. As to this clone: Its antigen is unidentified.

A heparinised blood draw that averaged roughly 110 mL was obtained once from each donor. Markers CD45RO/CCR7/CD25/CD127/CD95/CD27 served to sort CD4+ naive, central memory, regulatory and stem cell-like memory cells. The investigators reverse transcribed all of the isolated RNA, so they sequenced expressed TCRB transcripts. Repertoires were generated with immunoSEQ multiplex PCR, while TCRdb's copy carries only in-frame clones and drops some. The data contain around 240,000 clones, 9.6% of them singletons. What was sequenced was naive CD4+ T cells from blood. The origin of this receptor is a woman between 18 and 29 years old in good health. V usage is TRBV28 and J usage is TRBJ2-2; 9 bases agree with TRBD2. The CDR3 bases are TGTGCCACCACAGGGGCGGGAGGGTCGGGCACCGGGGAGCTGTTTTTT. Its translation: CATTGAGGSGTGELFF.